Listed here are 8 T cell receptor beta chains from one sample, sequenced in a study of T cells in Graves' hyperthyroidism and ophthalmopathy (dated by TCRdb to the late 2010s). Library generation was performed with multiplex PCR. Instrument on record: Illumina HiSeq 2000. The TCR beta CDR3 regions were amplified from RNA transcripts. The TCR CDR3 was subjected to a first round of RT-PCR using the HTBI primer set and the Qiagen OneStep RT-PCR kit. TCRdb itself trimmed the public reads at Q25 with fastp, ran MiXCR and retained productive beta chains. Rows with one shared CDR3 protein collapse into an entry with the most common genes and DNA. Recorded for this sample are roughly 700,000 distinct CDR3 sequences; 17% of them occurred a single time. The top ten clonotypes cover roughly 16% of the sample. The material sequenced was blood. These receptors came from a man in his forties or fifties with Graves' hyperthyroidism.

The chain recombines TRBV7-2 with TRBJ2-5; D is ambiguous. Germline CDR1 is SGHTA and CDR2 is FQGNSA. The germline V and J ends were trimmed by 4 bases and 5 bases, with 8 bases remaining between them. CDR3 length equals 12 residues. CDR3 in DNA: TGTGCCAGCAGCTACGCCCCCGAGACCCAGTACTTC. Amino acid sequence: CASSYAPETQYF.

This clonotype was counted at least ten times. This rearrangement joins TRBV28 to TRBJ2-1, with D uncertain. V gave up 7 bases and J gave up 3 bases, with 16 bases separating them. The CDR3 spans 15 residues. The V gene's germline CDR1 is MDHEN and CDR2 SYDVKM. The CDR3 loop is CASTSRWTHYNEQFF. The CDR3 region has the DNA TGTGCCAGCACCTCTCGTTGGACCCACTACAATGAGCAGTTCTTC.

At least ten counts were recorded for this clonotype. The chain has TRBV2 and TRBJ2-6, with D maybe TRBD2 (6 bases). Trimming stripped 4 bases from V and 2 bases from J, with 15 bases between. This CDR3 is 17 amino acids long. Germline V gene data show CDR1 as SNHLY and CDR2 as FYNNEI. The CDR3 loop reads CASSGEVWGPGANVLTF. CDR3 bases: TGTGCCAGCAGTGGGGAGGTGTGGGGACCTGGGGCCAACGTCCTGACTTTC.

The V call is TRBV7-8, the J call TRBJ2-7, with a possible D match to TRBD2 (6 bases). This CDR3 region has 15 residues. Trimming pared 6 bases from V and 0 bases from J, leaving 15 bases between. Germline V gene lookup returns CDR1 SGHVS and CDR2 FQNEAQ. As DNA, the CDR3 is TGTGCCAGCAGTTTATCCGGGGGAGTCTCCTACGAGCAGTACTTC. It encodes CASSLSGGVSYEQYF. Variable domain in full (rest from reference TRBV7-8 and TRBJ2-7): GAGVSQSPRYKVAKRGQDVALRCDPISGHVSLFWYQQALGQGPEFLTYFQNEAQLDKSGLPSDRFFAERPEGSVSTLKIQRTQQEDSAVYLCASSLSGGVSYEQYFGPGTRLTVT.

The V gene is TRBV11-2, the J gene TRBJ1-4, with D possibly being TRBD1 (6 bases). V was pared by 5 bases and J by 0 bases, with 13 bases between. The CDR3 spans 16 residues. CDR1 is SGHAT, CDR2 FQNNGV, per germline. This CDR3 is CASSPGGITTNEKLFF. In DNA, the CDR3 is TGTGCCAGCAGCCCGGGGGGCATAACAACTAATGAAAAACTGTTTTTT.

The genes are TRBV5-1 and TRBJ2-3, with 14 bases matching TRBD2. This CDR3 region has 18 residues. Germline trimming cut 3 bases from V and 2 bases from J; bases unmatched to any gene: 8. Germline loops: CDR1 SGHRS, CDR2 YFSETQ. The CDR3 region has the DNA TGCGCCAGCAGCTCCTGGACTAGCGGGAGGCCCAACACAGATACGCAGTATTTT. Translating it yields CASSSWTSGRPNTDTQYF.

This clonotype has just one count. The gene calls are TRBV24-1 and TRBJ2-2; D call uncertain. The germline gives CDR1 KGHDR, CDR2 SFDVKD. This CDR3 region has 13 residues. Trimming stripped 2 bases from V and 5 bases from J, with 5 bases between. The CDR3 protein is CATSDYATGELFF. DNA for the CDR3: TGTGCCACCAGTGATTACGCGACCGGGGAGCTGTTTTTT.

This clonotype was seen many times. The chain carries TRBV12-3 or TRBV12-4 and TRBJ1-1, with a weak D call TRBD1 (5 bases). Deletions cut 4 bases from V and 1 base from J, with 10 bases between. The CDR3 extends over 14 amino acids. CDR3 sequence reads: CASSYQGPNTEAFF. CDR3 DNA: TGTGCCAGCAGTTATCAGGGACCGAACACTGAAGCTTTCTTT.